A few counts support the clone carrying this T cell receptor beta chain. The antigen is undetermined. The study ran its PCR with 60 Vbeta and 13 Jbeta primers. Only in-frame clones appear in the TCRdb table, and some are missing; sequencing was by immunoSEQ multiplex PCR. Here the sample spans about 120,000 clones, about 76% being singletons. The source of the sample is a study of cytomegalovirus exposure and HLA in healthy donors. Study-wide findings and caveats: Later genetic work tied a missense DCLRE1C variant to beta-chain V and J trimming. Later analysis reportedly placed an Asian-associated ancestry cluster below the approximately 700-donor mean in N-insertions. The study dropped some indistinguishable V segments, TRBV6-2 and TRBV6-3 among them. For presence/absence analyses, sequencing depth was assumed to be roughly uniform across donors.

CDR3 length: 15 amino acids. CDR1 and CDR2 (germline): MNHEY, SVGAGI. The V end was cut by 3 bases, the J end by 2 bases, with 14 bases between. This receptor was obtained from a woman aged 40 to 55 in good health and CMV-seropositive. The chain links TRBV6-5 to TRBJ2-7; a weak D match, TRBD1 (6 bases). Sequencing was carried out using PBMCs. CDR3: CASSYGSPGAYEQYF. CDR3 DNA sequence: TGTGCCAGCAGTTATGGGTCCCCAGGGGCCTACGAGCAGTACTTC.